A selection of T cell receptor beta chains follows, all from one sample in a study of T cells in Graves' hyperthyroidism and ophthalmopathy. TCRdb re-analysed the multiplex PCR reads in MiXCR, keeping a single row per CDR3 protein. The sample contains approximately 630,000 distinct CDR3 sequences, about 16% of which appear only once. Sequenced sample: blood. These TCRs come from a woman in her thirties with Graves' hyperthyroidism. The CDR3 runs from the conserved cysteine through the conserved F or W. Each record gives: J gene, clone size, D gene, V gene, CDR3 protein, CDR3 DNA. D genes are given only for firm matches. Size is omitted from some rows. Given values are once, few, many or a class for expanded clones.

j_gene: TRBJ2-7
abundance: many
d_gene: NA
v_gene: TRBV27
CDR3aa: CASSFGRRVHEQYF
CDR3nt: TGTGCCAGCAGTTTTGGGCGAAGGGTCCACGAGCAGTACTTC

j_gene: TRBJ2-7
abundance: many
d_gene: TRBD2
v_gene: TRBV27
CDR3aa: CASSSGLAAYEQYF
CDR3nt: TGTGCCAGCAGTTCGGGACTAGCGGCCTACGAGCAGTACTTC

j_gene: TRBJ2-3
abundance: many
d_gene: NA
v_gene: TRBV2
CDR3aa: CASAAAITDTQYF
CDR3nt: TGTGCCAGCGCAGCGGCCATCACAGATACGCAGTATTTT

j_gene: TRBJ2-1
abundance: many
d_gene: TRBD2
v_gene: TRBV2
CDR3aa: CASSEGLASGYNEQFF
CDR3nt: TGTGCCAGCAGTGAAGGACTAGCATCGGGATACAATGAGCAGTTCTTC

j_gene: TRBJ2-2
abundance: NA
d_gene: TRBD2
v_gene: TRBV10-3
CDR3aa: CAISELGLAGDTGELFF
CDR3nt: TGTGCCATCAGTGAGCTCGGACTAGCGGGGGACACCGGGGAGCTGTTTTTT

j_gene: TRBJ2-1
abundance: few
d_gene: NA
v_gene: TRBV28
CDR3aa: CASSSVAVTYNEQFF
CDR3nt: TGTGCCAGCAGTTCTGTAGCGGTAACCTACAATGAGCAGTTCTTC

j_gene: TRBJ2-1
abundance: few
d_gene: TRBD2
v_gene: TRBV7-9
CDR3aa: CASSLGLAEANEQFF
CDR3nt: TGTGCCAGCAGCTTAGGACTAGCGGAGGCCAATGAGCAGTTCTTC

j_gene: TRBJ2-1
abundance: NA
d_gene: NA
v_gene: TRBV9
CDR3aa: CASSRGWWGNEQFF
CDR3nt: TGTGCCAGCAGCCGAGGGTGGTGGGGCAATGAGCAGTTCTTC

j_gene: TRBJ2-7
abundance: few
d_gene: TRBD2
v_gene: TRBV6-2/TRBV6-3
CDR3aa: CASKPGGEVYEQYF
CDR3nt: TGTGCCAGCAAACCGGGAGGGGAGGTCTACGAGCAGTACTTC

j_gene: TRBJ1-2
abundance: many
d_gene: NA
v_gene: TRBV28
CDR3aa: CASSRQTGANYGYTF
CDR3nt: TGTGCCAGCAGTCGCCAGACAGGAGCTAACTATGGCTACACCTTC

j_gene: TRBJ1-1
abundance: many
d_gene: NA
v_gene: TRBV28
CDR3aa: CASSLIGGETEAFF
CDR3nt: TGTGCCAGCAGTTTAATCGGGGGGGAGACTGAAGCTTTCTTT

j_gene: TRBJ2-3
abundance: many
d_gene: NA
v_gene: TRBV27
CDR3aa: CASSLTRERADTQYF
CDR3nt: TGTGCCAGCAGTTTAACGCGTGAGAGGGCAGATACGCAGTATTTT

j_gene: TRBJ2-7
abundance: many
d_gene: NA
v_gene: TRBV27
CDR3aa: CASSLSASLGGYEQYF
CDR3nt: TGTGCCAGCAGTTTATCAGCCTCACTCGGGGGTTACGAGCAGTACTTC

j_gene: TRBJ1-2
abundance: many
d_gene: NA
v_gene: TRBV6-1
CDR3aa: CASSPRDFDYTF
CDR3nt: TGTGCCAGCAGTCCCAGGGATTTCGACTACACCTTC

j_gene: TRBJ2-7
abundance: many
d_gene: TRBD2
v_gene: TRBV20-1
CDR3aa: CSATDRTSGYEQYF
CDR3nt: TGCAGTGCTACAGACAGGACTAGCGGTTACGAGCAGTACTTC

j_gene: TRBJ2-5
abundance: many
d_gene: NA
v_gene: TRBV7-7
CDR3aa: CASSLARAALETQYF
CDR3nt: TGTGCTAGCAGCTTAGCGAGGGCAGCTTTAGAGACCCAGTACTTC

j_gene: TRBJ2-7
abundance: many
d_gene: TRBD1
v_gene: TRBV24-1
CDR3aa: CATSDPGTGSYEQYF
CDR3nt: TGTGCCACCAGTGACCCCGGGACAGGGTCCTACGAGCAGTACTTC

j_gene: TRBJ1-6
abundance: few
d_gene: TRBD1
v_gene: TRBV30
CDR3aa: CAWLRTGWGNSPLHF
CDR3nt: TGTGCCTGGCTAAGGACAGGATGGGGTAATTCACCCCTCCACTTT

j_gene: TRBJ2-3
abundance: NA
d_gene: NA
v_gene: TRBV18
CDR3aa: CASSPTGAGADTQYF
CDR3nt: TGTGCCAGCTCACCAACGGGGGCAGGGGCAGATACGCAGTATTTT

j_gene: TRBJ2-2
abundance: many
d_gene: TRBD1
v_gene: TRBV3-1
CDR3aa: CASSQEGTGTGELFF
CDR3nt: TGTGCCAGCAGCCAAGAAGGGACAGGGACCGGGGAGCTGTTTTTT

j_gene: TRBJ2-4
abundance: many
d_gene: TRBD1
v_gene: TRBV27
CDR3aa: CASSLFGTGKNIQYF
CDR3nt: TGTGCCAGCAGTTTATTTGGGACAGGGAAAAACATTCAGTACTTC

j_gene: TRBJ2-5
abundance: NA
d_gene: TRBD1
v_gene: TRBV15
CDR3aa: CATSSRTGGQETQYF
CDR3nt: TGTGCCACCAGCTCTCGGACAGGGGGACAAGAGACCCAGTACTTC

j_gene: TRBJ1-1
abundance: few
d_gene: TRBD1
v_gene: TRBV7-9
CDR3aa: CASSDGTVIEAFF
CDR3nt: TGTGCCAGCAGCGACGGGACAGTTATTGAAGCTTTCTTT